Presented here are 32 T cell receptor beta chains from one specimen sequenced in a study of blood T cell repertoires in COVID-19. Generated by immunoSEQ multiplex PCR, the TCRdb table keeps only in-frame clones and is missing some. The sample records 90,000 to 130,000 clones, approximately 86% being singletons. Sequenced material: peripheral blood. The receptor source for this set is a middle-aged man with acute or convalescent COVID-19.

The CDR3 loop reads CASSPEAPRETQYF. Written as DNA, the CDR3 is TGTGCCAGCAGCCCCGAGGCGCCGCGAGAGACCCAGTACTTC. The rearrangement links TRBV11-2 to TRBJ2-5; no clear D. CDR1 and CDR2 from the germline V gene are SGHAT and FQNNGV. The CDR3 length is 14 residues. V lost 5 bases and J lost 4, with 14 bases in between.

Regarding this clone: Other DNA sequences of this sample code for an identical CDR3. V gene TRBV6-5 combines with J gene TRBJ1-1, with TRBD1 matching over 8 bases. Germline V CDR1 and CDR2: MNHEY, SVGAGI. V was pared by 0 bases and J by 1 base, with 1 base of the junction left unmatched. There are 15 residues in the CDR3. The CDR3 nucleotides read TGTGCCAGCAGTTACTCCGGACAGGGGAACACTGAAGCTTTCTTT. The encoded protein is CASSYSGQGNTEAFF.

The chain couples TRBV7-9 to TRBJ1-4; perhaps TRBD1 as D (6 bases). CDR3 length: 16 amino acids. Germline CDR1 and CDR2: SEHNR and FQNEAQ (reference sequence). V was clipped by 5 bases and J by 0 bases, with 13 bases between them. The DNA of the CDR3 is TGTGCCAGCAGCACCGGGACACTCGCAACTAATGAAAAACTGTTTTTT. It translates to CASSTGTLATNEKLFF.

V gene TRBV7-3 combines with J gene TRBJ2-1; 9 bases match TRBD2. Losses at the gene ends were 6 bases for V and 3 bases for J; bases not matched to a gene: 3. Germline V lookup: CDR1 SGHTA, CDR2 FQGTGA. The CDR3 runs to 14 residues. The CDR3 is CASRSSGIYNEQFF. CDR3 DNA: TGTGCCAGCAGATCTAGCGGGATCTACAATGAGCAGTTCTTC.

This rearrangement joins TRBV11-2 to TRBJ1-3; 9 nucleotides align to TRBD1. V shed 0 bases and J 4 bases; nucleotides not matched to a gene: 10. CDR1 is SGHAT, CDR2 FQNNGV, per germline. This CDR3 is built from 18 residues. CDR3 bases: TGTGCCAGCAGCTTAGATCTCGGGACAGGGCCTGGAGGAAACACCATATATTTT. This gives the protein CASSLDLGTGPGGNTIYF.

The chain has TRBV29-1 and TRBJ1-6, with D unclear. The CDR3 covers 14 residues. Trimming cost V 4 bases and J 8 bases, with 15 bases left between them. The germline gives CDR1 SQVTM, CDR2 ANQGSEA. The CDR3 DNA reads TGCAGCGTTGGATTGGAGGACGACCATTCACCCCTCCACTTT. Translated: CSVGLEDDHSPLHF.

The chain carries TRBV18 and TRBJ1-5; D remains ambiguous. CDR1 and CDR2 from the germline V gene are KGHSH and LQKENI. CDR3 length equals 13 residues. Trimming removed 4 bases from V and 4 bases from J, with 8 bases in between. This chain's CDR3 is CASSLRENQPQHF. The DNA of the CDR3 is TGTGCCAGCTCACTACGGGAGAATCAGCCCCAGCATTTT.

The sample holds one count of this clone. The V gene is TRBV7-9, the J gene TRBJ1-5, with 11 positions matching TRBD1. CDR1 and CDR2 from the germline V gene are SEHNR and FQNEAQ (reference sequence). The CDR3 covers 19 residues. The trim removed 5 bases at V and 2 bases at J, leaving 14 bases unmatched. The CDR3 DNA follows: TGTGCCAGCAGCCTAATGCCGGGACAGGGGGGCAGTGGCAATCAGCCCCAGCATTTT. This translates into CASSLMPGQGGSGNQPQHF.

The chain links TRBV5-1 to TRBJ1-6; 10 bases agree with TRBD1. The V gene's germline CDR1 is SGHRS and CDR2 YFSETQ. This CDR3 has 15 residues. J gave up 10 bases and V 2 bases, and 6 bases lay outside the gene matches. CDR3 coding DNA: TGCGCCAGCAGCTTCGGGACAGGGGAACACTCACCCCTCCACTTT. It is translated as CASSFGTGEHSPLHF.

This sequence joins TRBV7-9 and TRBJ1-2, with TRBD1 matching over 7 bases. Germline-derived CDR1 and CDR2 are SEHNR and FQNEAQ (reference sequence). Unmatched junction bases numbered 5, after V lost 0 bases and J lost 4 bases. This CDR3 has 15 residues. The CDR3 spells CASSLAGTAIYGYTF. The CDR3 nucleotides read TGTGCCAGCAGCTTAGCGGGGACAGCAATCTATGGCTACACCTTC.

With respect to this clone: The same CDR3 is also encoded by other DNA sequences in this sample. The CDR3 nucleotides are TGTGCCAGCAGGGGCGGGACAGGGGACAATCAGCCCCAGCATTTT. This gives the protein CASRGGTGDNQPQHF. The chain couples TRBV2 to TRBJ1-5; TRBD1 matches at 10 bases. Germline CDR1 is SNHLY and CDR2 is FYNNEI. J was trimmed by 3 bases and V by 6 bases; bases with no gene match: 5. This CDR3 spans 15 amino acids.

The chain has TRBV3-1 (or the pseudogene TRBV3-2) and TRBJ2-5; 8 positions match TRBD2. The junction had 7 bases not matched to a gene; V was cut back by 2 bases and J by 2 bases. The germline V gene has CDR1 LGHDT and CDR2 YNNKEL (reference sequence). This CDR3 contains 16 residues. In nucleotides, the CDR3 is TGTGCCAGCAGCCAATCTGCGGGAGGTGGGCAAGAGACCCAGTACTTC. Translated, it gives CASSQSAGGGQETQYF.

This clone has only one observation. V and J are TRBV5-4 and TRBJ2-3; no reliable D call. The CDR3 extends over 13 amino acids. Looked up from germline, CDR1 is SGHNT and CDR2 is YYREEE (reference sequence). The germline V and J ends were trimmed by 1 base and 4 bases, with 7 bases remaining between them. This chain's CDR3 is CASSLPRADTQYF. The CDR3 coding sequence is TGTGCCAGCAGCTTGCCTCGGGCAGATACGCAGTATTTT.

The rearrangement links TRBV12-3 or TRBV12-4 to TRBJ2-2; D not certain. The ends were cut back, 5 bases at V and 7 bases at J, with 11 bases in the middle. The CDR3 is 13 residues long. CDR3 in amino acids: CASSPGPGGELFF. The CDR3, as DNA: TGTGCCAGCAGTCCCGGCCCAGGCGGGGAGCTGTTTTTT.

V is TRBV5-1 and J is TRBJ1-6, with TRBD1 matching 10 bases. This CDR3 comprises 15 residues. CDR1 SGHRS and CDR2 YFSETQ come from the germline V gene. Germline trimming cut 3 bases from V and 8 bases from J; bases unmatched to any gene: 5. CDR3 DNA: TGCGCCAGCAGCTCCTCGGGACAGGGGTATTCACCCCTCCACTTT. Translation: CASSSSGQGYSPLHF.

The chain carries TRBV6-6 and TRBJ1-2, with 7 bases fitting TRBD1. Germline V gene data show CDR1 as MNHNY and CDR2 as SVGAGI (reference sequence). The CDR3 covers 14 residues. V dropped 4 bases and J dropped 4; count of bases not matched to a gene: 6. This CDR3 is CASSFDRVSYGYTF. CDR3 bases: TGTGCCAGCAGTTTCGACAGGGTCTCCTATGGCTACACCTTC.

The chain recombines TRBV12-3 or TRBV12-4 with TRBJ2-5; D ambiguous. The CDR3 is made up of 13 amino acids. Trimming took 4 bases from V and 5 from J, leaving 11 bases between them. CDR3 nucleotide sequence: TGTGCCAGCAGTTATAGTCATTATGAGACCCAGTACTTC. Translation: CASSYSHYETQYF.

This clone was picked up a small number of times. The V call is TRBV4-2, the J call TRBJ1-2; the D gene is possibly TRBD1 (6 bases). Germline lookup yields CDR1 LGHNA and CDR2 YNFKEQ. The V and J ends lost 4 bases and 5 bases respectively, with 11 bases between them. The CDR3 has 13 residues. CDR3 in DNA: TGTGCCAGCAGCCCACAGGGAGGGTATGGCTACACCTTC. Protein product: CASSPQGGYGYTF.

The sample holds a few counts of this clone. As DNA, the CDR3 is TGTGCCATCAGTGACCCCTTCGACAGTAGCAATCAGCCCCAGCATTTT. Protein sequence: CAISDPFDSSNQPQHF. The V and J genes are TRBV10-3 and TRBJ1-5, with D perhaps TRBD1 (5 bases). Deletions cut 3 bases from V and 0 bases from J, with 12 bases between. The length of the CDR3 is 16 residues. Germline V gene data show CDR1 as ENHRY and CDR2 as SYGVKD.

The gene calls are TRBV18 and TRBJ2-7; no clear D. The CDR3 consists of 12 residues. Trimming took off 7 bases at V and 0 bases at J, with 7 bases between the two ends. Germline CDR1 is KGHSH and CDR2 is LQKENI. In DNA, the CDR3 is TGTGCCAGCTGGTCCAGCTCCTACGAGCAGTACTTC. It codes for CASWSSSYEQYF.

A few counts support this clone. The genes are TRBV4-1 and TRBJ2-5, with no clear D. This CDR3 has 15 residues. Germline loops: CDR1 MGHRA, CDR2 YSYEKL. The V gene lost 0 bases and the J gene lost 1 base, with 9 bases spanning the gap. CDR3 amino acids: CASSQEGRSQETQYF. The CDR3, as DNA: TGCGCCAGCAGCCAAGAGGGCAGATCCCAAGAGACCCAGTACTTC.

The rearrangement links TRBV5-5 to TRBJ1-4; 7 nucleotides align to TRBD1. CDR3 length: 15 amino acids. Germline-derived CDR1 and CDR2 are SGHKS and YYEKEE (reference sequence). V lost 4 bases, J lost 8 bases, and 11 bases stayed unmatched. This CDR3 reads CASSPGGGGREKLFF. The CDR3 DNA follows: TGTGCCAGCAGCCCTGGCGGAGGGGGCCGAGAAAAACTGTTTTTT.

The V and J genes are TRBV19 and TRBJ1-3; D not certain. V shed 6 bases and J shed 3 bases, with 15 bases lying between them. The CDR3 loop spans 15 amino acids. CDR1 and CDR2 from the germline V gene are LNHDA and SQIVND (reference sequence). The CDR3 DNA is TGTGCCAGTAGCCCCCCGATGGCTCTTGGAAACACCATATATTTT. Translated, it gives CASSPPMALGNTIYF.

This chain joins TRBV7-3 and TRBJ2-1; 9 nucleotides match TRBD2. CDR3 size: 15 residues. Per the germline V gene, CDR1 is SGHTA and CDR2 is FQGTGA. V was clipped by 5 bases and J by 7 bases; unmatched bases: 9. The chain's CDR3 is CASSRLAGVQNEQFF. The CDR3 DNA is TGTGCCAGCAGCCGATTAGCGGGGGTCCAGAATGAGCAGTTCTTC.

The chain uses TRBV6-1 and TRBJ1-4; D gene uncertain. Germline V lookup: CDR1 MNHNS, CDR2 SASEGT. The CDR3 loop spans 16 amino acids. Deletions cut 1 base from V and 6 bases from J, with 15 bases between. CDR3 in DNA: TGTGCCAGCAGTGAAGATAGGAGGGTTTGGTATGAAAAACTGTTTTTT. Amino acids: CASSEDRRVWYEKLFF.

J is TRBJ1-5 and V is TRBV18, with TRBD1 as a possible D gene (6 bases). V lost 1 base and J 5 bases, leaving 9 bases between the germline ends. This CDR3 contains 14 residues. Germline-derived CDR1 and CDR2 are KGHSH and LQKENI. Here the CDR3 DNA reads TGTGCCAGCTCACCACTCAAGGGGGATCAGCCCCAGCATTTT. Amino acid sequence: CASSPLKGDQPQHF.

This clone was observed a few times. V gene TRBV15 combines with J gene TRBJ1-2, with 11 bases lining up with TRBD1. V lost 1 base, J lost 0 bases, and 4 bases stayed unmatched. The V gene's germline CDR1 is LNHNV and CDR2 YYDKDF (reference sequence). The CDR3 has 17 residues. The CDR3 protein is CATSRGGQGGTNYGYTF. CDR3 DNA sequence: TGTGCCACCAGCAGAGGGGGACAGGGGGGTACTAACTATGGCTACACCTTC.

This CDR3 reads CAWSVTGSGNTIYF. CDR3 DNA sequence: TGTGCCTGGAGTGTAACAGGCTCTGGAAACACCATATATTTT. V and J are TRBV30 and TRBJ1-3; a possible D gene is TRBD1 (5 bases). The CDR3 length is 14 residues. Per the germline V gene, CDR1 is GTSNPN and CDR2 is SVGIG (reference sequence). V was pared by 0 bases and J by 0 bases, with 6 bases between.

The chain carries TRBV30 and TRBJ2-3; 10 nucleotides agree with TRBD2. The CDR3 has 14 amino acids. CDR1 is GTSNPN, CDR2 SVGIG, per germline (reference sequence). Trimming cost V 5 bases and J 4 bases; bases outside gene matches: 6. The CDR3 loop reads CAWEGLAYADTQYF. CDR3 DNA sequence: TGTGCCTGGGAGGGACTAGCGTACGCAGATACGCAGTATTTT.

The CDR3 sequence: CASTRQGGNSPLHF. CDR3 nucleotide sequence: TGTGCCAGCACCCGACAGGGAGGAAATTCACCCCTCCACTTT. The gene calls are TRBV3-1 (or the pseudogene TRBV3-2) and TRBJ1-6, with 7 bases lining up with TRBD1. CDR3 length: 14 amino acids. The J segment lost 7 bases and the V segment lost 7 bases, leaving 7 bases of the junction unmatched. CDR1 is LGHDT, CDR2 YNNKEL, per germline (reference sequence).

The chain carries TRBV19 and TRBJ1-2; a weak D match, TRBD1 (6 bases). From germline, CDR1 is LNHDA and CDR2 SQIVND (reference sequence). The V end was cut by 4 bases, the J end by 5 bases, with 23 bases between. This CDR3 comprises 17 residues. The CDR3, as DNA: TGTGCCAGTAGTAAATTTCAAACAGGGTCGGAGTTTTATGGCTACACCTTC. Amino acids: CASSKFQTGSEFYGYTF.

The chain joins TRBV9 to TRBJ1-1; D not resolved. The CDR3 spans 15 residues. V lost 1 base and J lost 6, with 16 bases in between. The germline CDR1 and CDR2 sequences are SGDLS and YYNGEE. As DNA, the CDR3 is TGTGCCAGCAGCGTATCCTATTCCATTCGGGCTGAAGCTTTCTTT. It codes for CASSVSYSIRAEAFF.